These 14 T cell receptor beta chains originate from one sample sequenced in a study of low-dose radiotherapy and immunotherapy resistance in tumors. Covering alpha and beta chains, TRAV- and TRBV-specific primers were used for the first-strand cDNA. It was with a constant-region primer and a V-primer adapter that TCRs were amplified over roughly 18 PCR cycles. TCRdb fed the reads into MiXCR, producing one record per CDR3 protein. The sample consists of under 9,500 distinct CDR3 sequences, around 80% of them appearing once. The receptors come from a human donor with advanced metastatic prostate, ovarian, gallbladder or colorectal cancer (not recorded which). This table probably holds off-target reads from a library built for another chain.

This clonotype was picked up a small number of times. The rearrangement links TRBV6-8 to TRBJ1-6; no reliable D call. CDR1 MNHGY and CDR2 SAAAGT come from the germline V gene. Trimming took 5 bases from V and 6 from J, leaving 14 bases between them. This CDR3 spans 15 amino acids. The chain's CDR3 is CASSAEGWGNSPLHF. CDR3 DNA sequence: TGTGCCAGCAGTGCTGAGGGTTGGGGTAATTCACCCCTCCACTTT.

This clonotype was observed a handful of times. This chain joins TRBV5-1 and TRBJ2-1; TRBD1 matches at 7 bases. Germline-derived CDR1 and CDR2 are SGHRS and YFSETQ. The ends lost 4 bases at V and 4 bases at J; junction bases unmatched: 8. CDR3 length: 15 residues. CDR3 DNA sequence: TGCGCCAGCAGCCGGACAGGTGGGGAATACAATGAGCAGTTCTTC. Its protein product is CASSRTGGEYNEQFF.

The rearrangement joins TRBV7-9 to TRBJ2-7, with D possibly being TRBD1 (6 bases). V lost 2 bases to trimming and J lost 3 bases, with 20 bases between them. The CDR3 contains 17 residues. Germline CDR1 reads SEHNR; CDR2 reads FQNEAQ (reference sequence). CDR3 loop: CASSLSSVQGRSYEQYF. As DNA, the CDR3 is TGTGCCAGCAGCTTATCCTCCGTACAGGGTAGGAGCTACGAGCAGTACTTC.

The J gene is TRBJ1-6, the V gene TRBV7-2; tentative D call: TRBD1 (5 bases). The CDR3 spans 14 residues. CDR1 is SGHTA, CDR2 FQGNSA, per germline. V dropped 5 bases and J dropped 7 bases, with 12 bases sitting between them. Written as DNA, the CDR3 is TGTGCCAGCAGCCTCGGGGGGTTGAATTCACCCCTCCACTTT. The encoded protein is CASSLGGLNSPLHF. Filled out from reference TRBV7-2 and TRBJ1-6, the complete variable domain reads GAGVSQSPSNKVTEKGKDVELRCDPISGHTALYWYRQSLGQGLEFLIYFQGNSAPDKSGLPSDRFSAERTGGSVSTLTIQRTQQEDSAVYLCASSLGGLNSPLHFGNGTRLTVT.

This chain links TRBV7-2 with TRBJ2-5; a weak D match, TRBD1 (5 bases). Trimming shortened V by 5 bases and J by 4 bases, and 20 bases separated the two germline ends. The CDR3 has 16 residues. Germline CDR1 and CDR2: SGHTA and FQGNSA. The CDR3 bases are TGTGCCAGCAGCGCTGGGGCCAGGAGTCCCGGAGAGACCCAGTACTTC. It translates to CASSAGARSPGETQYF.

This chain links TRBV12-3 or TRBV12-4 with TRBJ2-4, with a weak D call TRBD1 (7 bases). The V end was cut by 5 bases, the J end by 0 bases, with 20 bases between. The CDR3 covers 18 residues. CDR3 DNA: TGTGCCAGCAGTCCTAAGGGGGGACAGAGAGTAGCCAAAAACATTCAGTACTTC. Protein: CASSPKGGQRVAKNIQYF.

This clonotype is judged large. V and J are TRBV28 and TRBJ2-3; 8 positions match TRBD1. The CDR3 sequence is 17 residues long. Germline V gene sequence: CDR1 MDHEN, CDR2 SYDVKM. The junction had 12 bases not matched to a gene; V was cut back by 4 bases and J by 3 bases. CDR3 nucleotide sequence: TGTGCCAGCAGTTCGGGCGCGAGGACAGGGCTGACAGATACGCAGTATTTT. Protein product: CASSSGARTGLTDTQYF.

This chain links TRBV4-1 with TRBJ1-5, with 7 bases that match TRBD1. Germline assignment: CDR1 MGHRA and CDR2 YSYEKL. The length of the CDR3 is 14 residues. V lost 0 bases to trimming and J lost 12 bases; unmatched junction nucleotides: 8. The CDR3, as DNA: TGCGCCAGCAGCCAAGAAAATGGGGCAGGGGGCCAGCATTTT. Protein product: CASSQENGAGGQHF.

This clonotype was detected only once. This chain uses TRBV7-3 with TRBJ2-7; D is unresolved. Trimming left V 4 bases short and J 5 bases short, with 12 bases between. This CDR3 has 13 residues. Per germline, CDR1 SGHTA and CDR2 FQGTGA. The CDR3 loop reads CASSSSGSDEQYF. The CDR3 bases are TGTGCCAGCAGCTCCTCCGGGTCAGACGAGCAGTACTTC.

The V and J genes are TRBV4-2 and TRBJ2-5, with TRBD2 matching 7 bases. The CDR3 contains 16 residues. Germline values: CDR1 LGHNA, CDR2 YNFKEQ. V dropped 0 bases and J dropped 5; count of bases not matched to a gene: 9. As DNA, the CDR3 is TGTGCCAGCAGCCAAGATCTAACGGGGGGTTGGGAGACCCAGTACTTC. Translated, it gives CASSQDLTGGWETQYF.

Note on this clonotype: One end of the junction varies from germline; a read error may be responsible. J is TRBJ2-1 and V is TRBV3-1; 9 bases agree with TRBD2. This CDR3 spans 13 amino acids. Germline lookup yields CDR1 LGHDT and CDR2 YNNKEL (reference sequence). CDR3 loop: CASSQEGGTSSTF. CDR3 in DNA: TGTGCCAGCAGCCAAGAGGGTGGGACTAGCAGTACCTTC.

This chain joins TRBV6-1 and TRBJ1-5, with D uncertain. In germline, CDR1 is MNHNS, CDR2 SASEGT. Trimming left V 3 bases short and J 0 bases short, with 9 bases between. There are 15 residues in the CDR3. CDR3 amino acids: CASSDVGDSNQPQHF. The CDR3 DNA is TGTGCCAGCAGTGACGTTGGAGATAGCAATCAGCCCCAGCATTTT.

The V and J genes are TRBV7-2 and TRBJ2-1, with TRBD2 matching over 8 bases. Germline CDR1 is SGHTA and CDR2 is FQGNSA. The CDR3 contains 17 residues. The V gene end was trimmed by 2 bases and the J gene end by 5 bases; junction bases not matched to a gene: 11. Written as DNA, the CDR3 is TGTGCCAGCAGCTTAAGATTGGTCGGGGGGGGGGACAATGAGCAGTTCTTC. This sequence encodes CASSLRLVGGGDNEQFF. Combining the CDR3 with reference TRBV7-2 and TRBJ2-1 gives the whole variable domain GAGVSQSPSNKVTEKGKDVELRCDPISGHTALYWYRQSLGQGLEFLIYFQGNSAPDKSGLPSDRFSAERTGGSVSTLTIQRTQQEDSAVYLCASSLRLVGGGDNEQFFGPGTRLTVL.

The V gene is TRBV5-6, the J gene TRBJ1-4; TRBD1 matches 7 bases. With V trimmed by 0 bases and J by 4 bases, 3 bases remained unmatched. Germline V lookup: CDR1 SGHDT, CDR2 YYEEEE. This CDR3 has 15 amino acids. CDR3 region: CASSLAGTVNEKLFF. The DNA for the CDR3 is TGTGCCAGCAGCTTGGCCGGGACAGTTAATGAAAAACTGTTTTTT.